The 8 T cell receptor beta chains below were found in one sample sequenced in a study of blood T cell repertoires in COVID-19. Libraries were prepared by immunoSEQ multiplex PCR; TCRdb keeps only in-frame clonotypes and omits some of them. The sample gives 40,000 to 45,000 clones, about nine tenths of which show up once; under 9% is in the top ten. What was sequenced was peripheral blood. Receptors originate from a man aged 55-75 years with active COVID-19.

This clone has only one observation. This chain links TRBV6-4 with TRBJ2-6; 13 bases line up with TRBD2. The J segment lost 4 bases and the V segment lost 8 bases, leaving 8 bases of the junction unmatched. The germline gives CDR1 MRHNA, CDR2 SNTAGT. There are 17 residues in the CDR3. The CDR3 sequence is CASSVGGLAGGANVLTF. Written as DNA, the CDR3 is TGTGCCAGCTCCGTCGGGGGACTAGCGGGAGGGGCCAACGTCCTGACTTTC.

The V and J genes are TRBV6-5 and TRBJ1-4; 10 bases are shared with TRBD1. The V gene's germline CDR1 is MNHEY and CDR2 SVGAGI. Germline trimming cut 3 bases from V and 7 bases from J; bases unmatched to any gene: 5. The CDR3 spans 15 residues. The CDR3 loop is CASSYSRDRGEKLFF. CDR3 DNA: TGTGCCAGCAGTTATTCCCGGGACAGGGGTGAAAAACTGTTTTTT.

This chain uses TRBV28 with TRBJ2-7, with TRBD1 matching over 11 bases. Looked up from germline, CDR1 is MDHEN and CDR2 is SYDVKM. With V trimmed by 7 bases and J by 5 bases, 16 bases remained unmatched. The CDR3 consists of 17 residues. CDR3 amino acids: CASTNFLFPGQGDEQYF. The CDR3 DNA sequence: TGTGCCAGCACAAATTTTCTTTTTCCGGGACAGGGGGACGAGCAGTACTTC.

The chain employs TRBV9 and TRBJ2-2, with D possibly TRBD2 on 6 matching bases. Trimming pared 4 bases from V and 5 bases from J, leaving 12 bases between. The CDR3 has 14 residues. From germline, CDR1 is SGDLS and CDR2 YYNGEE. CDR3 residues: CASSPAGYTGELFF. The CDR3 DNA reads as TGTGCCAGCAGCCCCGCGGGGTATACCGGGGAGCTGTTTTTT. Together with reference TRBV9 and TRBJ2-2, the CDR3 gives the full variable domain: DSGVTQTPKHLITATGQRVTLRCSPRSGDLSVYWYQQSLDQGLQFLIQYYNGEERAKGNILERFSAQQFPDLHSELNLSSLELGDSALYFCASSPAGYTGELFFGEGSRLTVL.

The V call is TRBV2, the J call TRBJ2-6; D ambiguous. With 8 bases removed from V and 0 bases from J, the gap between germline ends came to 8 bases. From germline, CDR1 is SNHLY and CDR2 FYNNEI. This CDR3 has 14 residues. The CDR3 here is CASALLSGANVLTF. Written as DNA, the CDR3 is TGTGCCAGCGCGCTTCTCTCTGGGGCCAACGTCCTGACTTTC.

The J gene is TRBJ2-3, the V gene TRBV6-8; 11 bases fit TRBD2. In germline, CDR1 is MNHGY, CDR2 SAAAGT. V trimming: 0 bases; J trimming: 8 bases; junction bases outside the gene matches: 4. CDR3 length: 15 amino acids. DNA for the CDR3: TGTGCCAGCAGTTACTCACTAGCGGGAGATGGTACGCAGTATTTT. This gives the protein CASSYSLAGDGTQYF.

V is TRBV20-1 and J is TRBJ2-1; TRBD2 aligns across 10 bases. Unmatched junction bases numbered 8, after V lost 3 bases and J lost 6 bases. CDR1 and CDR2 from the germline V gene are DFQATT and SNEGSKA (reference sequence). The CDR3 is 15 amino acids. The CDR3 DNA reads TGCAGTGCTAGTCCTGGGACTAGCGCCGGCAATGAGCAGTTCTTC. Amino acids: CSASPGTSAGNEQFF.

The count of this clone is one. The V call is TRBV7-8, the J call TRBJ2-7; D remains ambiguous. Trimming left V 5 bases short and J 3 bases short, with 8 bases between. CDR1 is SGHVS and CDR2 is FQNEAQ in the germline V gene. The CDR3 length is 12 residues. In DNA form, the CDR3 reads TGTGCCAGCAGCACCACAAGCTACGAGCAGTACTTC. The encoded protein is CASSTTSYEQYF.